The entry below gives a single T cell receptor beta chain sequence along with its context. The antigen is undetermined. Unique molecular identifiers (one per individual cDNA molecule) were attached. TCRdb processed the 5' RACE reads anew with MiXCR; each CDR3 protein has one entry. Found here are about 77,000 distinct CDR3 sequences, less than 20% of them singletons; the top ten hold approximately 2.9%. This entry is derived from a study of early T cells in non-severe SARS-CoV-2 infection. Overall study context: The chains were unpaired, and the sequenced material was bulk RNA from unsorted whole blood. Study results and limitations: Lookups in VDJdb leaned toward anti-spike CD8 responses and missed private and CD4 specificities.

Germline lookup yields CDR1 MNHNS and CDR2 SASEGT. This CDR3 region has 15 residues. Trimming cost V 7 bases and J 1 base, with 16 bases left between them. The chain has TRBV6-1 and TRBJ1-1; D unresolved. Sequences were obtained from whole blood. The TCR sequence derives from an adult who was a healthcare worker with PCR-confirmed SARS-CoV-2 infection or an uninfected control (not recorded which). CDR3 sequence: CASIENRHQNTEAFF. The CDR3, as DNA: TGTGCCAGCATCGAAAATAGGCACCAGAACACTGAAGCTTTCTTT.